This paragraph covers one T cell receptor beta chain sequence. This sample was taken from a study of OX40 agonist ivuxolimab in advanced cancers. This CDR3 has 12 amino acids. CDR1 SGHRS and CDR2 YFSETQ come from the germline V gene. V shed 3 bases and J shed 4 bases, with 6 bases lying between them. TCRdb's copy holds only in-frame clones and misses some; the assay was immunoSEQ multiplex PCR. The sample records 80,000 or so clones, around 83% being singletons. Source: CD4+ or CD8+ T cells sorted from blood, taken in a trial of the OX40 agonist ivuxolimab. The chain has TRBV5-1 and TRBJ2-3; perhaps TRBD2 as D (6 bases). The TCR comes from an adult with an advanced solid tumor such as melanoma, head and neck, liver or kidney cancer. The CDR3 sequence: CASSWGADTQYF. The CDR3 bases are TGCGCCAGCAGCTGGGGGGCAGATACGCAGTATTTT.